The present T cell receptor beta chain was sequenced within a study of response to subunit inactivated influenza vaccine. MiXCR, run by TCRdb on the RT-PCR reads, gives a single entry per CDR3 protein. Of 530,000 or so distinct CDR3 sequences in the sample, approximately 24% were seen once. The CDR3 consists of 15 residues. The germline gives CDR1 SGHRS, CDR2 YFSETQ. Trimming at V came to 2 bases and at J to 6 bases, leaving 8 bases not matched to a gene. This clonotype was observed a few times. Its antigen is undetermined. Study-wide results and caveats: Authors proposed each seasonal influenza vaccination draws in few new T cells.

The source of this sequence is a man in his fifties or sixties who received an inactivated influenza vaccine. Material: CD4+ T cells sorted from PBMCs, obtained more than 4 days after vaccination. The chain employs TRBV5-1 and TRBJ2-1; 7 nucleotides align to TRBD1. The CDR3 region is CASSLEGQGVNEQFF. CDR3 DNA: TGCGCCAGCAGCTTAGAGGGCCAGGGGGTCAATGAGCAGTTCTTC.